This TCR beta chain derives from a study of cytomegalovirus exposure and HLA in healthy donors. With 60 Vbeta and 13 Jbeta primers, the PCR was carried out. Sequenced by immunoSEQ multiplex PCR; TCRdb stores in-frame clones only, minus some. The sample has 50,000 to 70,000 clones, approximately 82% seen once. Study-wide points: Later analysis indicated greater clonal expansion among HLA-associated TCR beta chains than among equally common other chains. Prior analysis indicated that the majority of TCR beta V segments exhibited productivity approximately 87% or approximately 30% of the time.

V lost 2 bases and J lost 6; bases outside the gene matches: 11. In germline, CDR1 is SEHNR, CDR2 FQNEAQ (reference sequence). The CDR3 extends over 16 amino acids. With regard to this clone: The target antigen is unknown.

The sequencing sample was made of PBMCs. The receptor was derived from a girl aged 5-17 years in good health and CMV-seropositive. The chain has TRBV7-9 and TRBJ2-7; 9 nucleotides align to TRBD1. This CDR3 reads CASSLTSGTGQAEQYF. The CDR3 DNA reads TGTGCCAGCAGCTTAACCTCCGGGACAGGGCAGGCCGAGCAGTACTTC.